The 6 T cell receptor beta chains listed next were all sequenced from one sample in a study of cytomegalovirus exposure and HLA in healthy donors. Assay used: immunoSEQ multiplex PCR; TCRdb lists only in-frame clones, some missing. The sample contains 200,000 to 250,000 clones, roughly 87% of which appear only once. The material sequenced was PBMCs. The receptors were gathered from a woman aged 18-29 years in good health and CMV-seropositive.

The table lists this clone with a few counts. The CDR3 reads CSVESWTGADYGYTF. The CDR3 DNA sequence: TGCAGCGTTGAATCATGGACAGGGGCTGACTATGGCTACACCTTC. The V and J genes are TRBV29-1 and TRBJ1-2, with 9 bases fitting TRBD1. CDR1 is SQVTM, CDR2 ANQGSEA, per germline. The length of the CDR3 is 15 residues. The ends lost 2 bases at V and 3 bases at J; junction bases unmatched: 7.

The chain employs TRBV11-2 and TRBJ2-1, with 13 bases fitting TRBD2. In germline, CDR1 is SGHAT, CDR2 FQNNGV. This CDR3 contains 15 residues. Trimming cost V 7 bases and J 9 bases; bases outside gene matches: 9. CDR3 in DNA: TGTGCCAGCACCCTTGGACTAGCGGGAGACGTTGAGCAGTTCTTC. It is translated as CASTLGLAGDVEQFF.

This CDR3 is CASSPGLIVSSYEQYF. In DNA, the CDR3 is TGCGCCAGCAGCCCGGGACTCATCGTGAGCTCCTACGAGCAGTACTTC. The rearrangement uses TRBV5-1 and TRBJ2-7; possible D gene TRBD2, 6 bases. V was trimmed by 4 bases and J by 0 bases, leaving 17 bases between them. The CDR3 covers 16 residues. The germline gives CDR1 SGHRS, CDR2 YFSETQ.

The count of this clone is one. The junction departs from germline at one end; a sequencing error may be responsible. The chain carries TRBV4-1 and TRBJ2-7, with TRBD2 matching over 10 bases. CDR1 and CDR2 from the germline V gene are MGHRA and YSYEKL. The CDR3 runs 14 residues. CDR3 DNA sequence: TGCGCCAGCAGACAAGCGGGAGGGCGGGCGGAGCAGTACTTC. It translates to CASRQAGGRAEQYF.

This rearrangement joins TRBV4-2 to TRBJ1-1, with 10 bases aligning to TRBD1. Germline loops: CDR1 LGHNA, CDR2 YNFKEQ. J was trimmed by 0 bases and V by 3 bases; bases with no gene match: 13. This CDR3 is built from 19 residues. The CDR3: CASSHPGDRGPGMNTEAFF. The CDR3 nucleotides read TGTGCCAGCAGCCATCCAGGGGACAGGGGACCGGGGATGAACACTGAAGCTTTCTTT.

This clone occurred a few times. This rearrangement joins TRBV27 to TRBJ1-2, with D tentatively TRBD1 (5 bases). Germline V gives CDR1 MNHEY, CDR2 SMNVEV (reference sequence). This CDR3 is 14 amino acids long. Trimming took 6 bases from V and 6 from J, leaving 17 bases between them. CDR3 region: CASRAAGASNGYTF. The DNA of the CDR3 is TGTGCCAGCAGGGCCGCTGGGGCTTCGAATGGCTACACCTTC.